Listed here are 6 T cell receptor beta chains from one sample, sequenced in a study of human T cells and chemical hapten exposure. The time point: patch test 2, 6 weeks after DPC sensitization. As to treatment: therapeutic diphenylcyclopropenone sensitization with weekly scalp DPC. TCRdb recomputed calls from the RACE reads with MiXCR, one row per CDR3 protein. Of 350,000 to 400,000 distinct CDR3 sequences in the sample, around 6% were seen once. The specimen was whole blood, collected in connection with sensitization to the hapten diphenylcyclopropenone (DPC). The receptors stem from a woman aged 18-35 years with alopecia areata. Some clones in this sample may be carry-over from other donors' samples.

The sample holds a few counts of this clonotype. V gene TRBV2 combines with J gene TRBJ2-6, with D hard to call. Trimming removed 7 bases at V and 2 bases at J, with 6 bases between. CDR1 is SNHLY and CDR2 is FYNNEI in the germline V gene. This CDR3 spans 13 amino acids. This CDR3 reads CASKDAGANVLTF. The CDR3 bases are TGTGCCAGCAAGGATGCTGGGGCCAACGTCCTGACTTTC.

This clonotype was recorded many times. The chain combines TRBV12-3 or TRBV12-4 with TRBJ1-4, with 8 bases fitting TRBD1. The CDR3 has 15 residues. Germline trimming cut 5 bases from V and 6 bases from J; bases unmatched to any gene: 8. CDR3: CASSPGTGGDEKLFF. The CDR3 DNA sequence: TGTGCCAGCAGTCCCGGGACAGGCGGGGATGAAAAACTGTTTTTT.

In its sample, this clonotype was seen many times. The chain recombines TRBV4-3 with TRBJ1-2, with TRBD1 matching over 7 bases. The CDR3 is made up of 16 amino acids. Trimming cost V 0 bases and J 3 bases; bases outside gene matches: 7. Germline V lookup: CDR1 LGHNA, CDR2 YSLEER. The CDR3 loop reads CASSQDSQGNYYGYTF. CDR3 coding DNA: TGCGCCAGCAGCCAAGACTCACAGGGGAATTACTATGGCTACACCTTC.

The chain joins TRBV9 to TRBJ2-3; a possible D gene is TRBD2 (6 bases). Germline values: CDR1 SGDLS, CDR2 YYNGEE. The CDR3 length is 14 residues. V lost 4 bases, J lost 0 bases, and 9 bases lay in between. This CDR3 reads CASSTGSSTDTQYF. CDR3 in DNA: TGTGCCAGCAGCACCGGGAGCAGCACAGATACGCAGTATTTT. Complete variable domain (other parts from reference TRBV9 and TRBJ2-3): DSGVTQTPKHLITATGQRVTLRCSPRSGDLSVYWYQQSLDQGLQFLIQYYNGEERAKGNILERFSAQQFPDLHSELNLSSLELGDSALYFCASSTGSSTDTQYFGPGTRLTVL.

J is TRBJ2-3 and V is TRBV5-5; unclear D gene. This CDR3 has 12 amino acids. CDR1 is SGHKS and CDR2 is YYEKEE in the germline V gene (reference sequence). V was clipped by 3 bases and J by 3 bases, with 5 bases between them. The CDR3 spells CASSWTTDTQYF. DNA of the CDR3: TGTGCCAGCAGCTGGACGACAGATACGCAGTATTTT.

There are many counts of this clonotype. The rearrangement uses TRBV14 and TRBJ1-1, with a weak D call TRBD1 (5 bases). Trimming cost V 0 bases and J 1 base, with 15 bases left between them. Germline CDR1 SGHDN, CDR2 FVKESK. CDR3 size: 17 residues. CDR3 sequence reads: CASSQDVWGGRNTEAFF. For the CDR3, the DNA is TGTGCCAGCAGCCAAGATGTTTGGGGGGGAAGGAACACTGAAGCTTTCTTT.